This T cell receptor beta chain stems from a study of cytomegalovirus exposure and HLA in healthy donors (dated by TCRdb to about 2017). General notes on the study: According to a later analysis, the roughly 120 validation repertoires were produced on the same platform as the 700 or so repertoires of the first cohort. The study combined high-throughput TCR immunosequencing, statistical association of individual TCRs with disease status, and machine learning to predict cytomegalovirus infection status. A separate validation cohort of some 130 different subjects was used in addition to the roughly 640-subject first cohort. The study aimed to test whether signatures of past pathogen exposure could be identified by cataloging public T cell receptors. The full study reports these points: A later analysis found that TCRs clustered in the first cohort also tended to co-occur in the roughly 110 validation repertoires, with more than 90% of cluster scores above 0. The authors suggested that the approach could potentially be generalized to other disease states and immunological phenotypes. Most TCR sequences were seen in very few donors, while some public TCRs were found in many individuals. Three of the identified cytomegalovirus-associated TCR beta chains were confirmed in vitro to be specific for cytomegalovirus antigens. All 120 or so repertoires were used to score co-occurrence in the validation cohort in a later analysis, because that analysis had no HLA typing for the cohort. A total of 150 to 200 TCR beta chains were listed by the study as associated with cytomegalovirus. In both the original and validation cohorts, the classifier was reported to diagnose cytomegalovirus status with high specificity and sensitivity.

The donors belonged to the validation cohort of about 120 subjects, which was separate from the roughly 670-subject first cohort. The library was produced with the immunoSEQ multiplex PCR assay. The source study handled its data this way. A statistical classification framework was developed to diagnose cytomegalovirus status using the catalog of TCR beta chain sequences. TCRdb stores this immuneACCESS table with in-frame sequences only. Part of the clones is absent; in the studies checked, under half of the shortfall reflects unresolved V genes, and no reason is known for the rest. V, J and clone size are taken as reported in that table, and D and trimming were inferred from the DNA itself. The sample table holds about 190,000 clones, of which roughly 84% were seen once. 2.5% to 3.5% of the sample goes to the ten largest clones. Including cysteine and phenylalanine, the CDR3 has 15 amino acids. This entry keeps only the CDR3 DNA: 45 bases, framed from base 1. V is pared back by 5 bases and J by 1 base, with 12 bases lying between the germline termini. CDR1 and CDR2 (SGHTA, FQGNSA) derive from the germline V gene.

As for this clone: It lacks a known antigen. No much larger clone is present one base from it, and per-base qualities are unavailable.

Source material: PBMCs. The receptor's source is a woman aged 18 to 35 in good health and CMV-seropositive. Recombination linked TRBV7-2 to TRBJ1-3; TRBD1 could be the D gene, as 5 bases match. The encoded CDR3 is CASSPGRASGNTIYF. The DNA reads TGTGCCAGCAGCCCAGGGAGGGCGTCTGGAAACACCATATATTTT.